This TCR beta chain emerged from a study of HIV-infected children after antiretroviral therapy interruption. Overall study context: Children were on planned treatment interruption or continuous treatment. Most participating children were previously exposed to EBV and CMV. Weeks 0, 48 and 150 were sampled under continuous treatment.

RNA-based 3' RACE libraries used unique molecular identifiers. TCRdb reprocessed the 3' RACE reads via MiXCR and lists one record per CDR3 protein. The sample consists of around 15,000 distinct CDR3 sequences, 3.4% of them appearing once. Trimming removed 5 bases from V and 4 bases from J, with 15 bases in between. The CDR3 runs 14 residues. Looked up from germline, CDR1 is SGHRS and CDR2 is YFSETQ. This clonotype was picked up many times. Treatment given: PENTA 11 planned treatment interruption arm or continuous ART arm. Sorting from thawed PBMCs isolated memory CD8+ CD45RO+ CD45RA- T cells. This rearrangement joins TRBV5-1 to TRBJ2-5; D may be TRBD2 (6 bases). This TCR derives from a pool of human donors with HIV. Sequences were derived from CD45RO+ CD8+ T cells from PBMCs, pooled from several time points, sampled from a donor given antiretroviral therapy, either interrupted or continuous. Subset indicated: memory CD8+ CD45RO+ CD45RA- T cells. The CDR3 bases are TGCGCCAGCAGTGGAGGGCTTTCCGGAGAGACCCAGTACTTC. Its protein is CASSGGLSGETQYF. Full variable domain (rest looked up from reference TRBV5-1 and TRBJ2-5): KAGVTQTPRYLIKTRGQQVTLSCSPISGHRSVSWYQQTPGQGLQFLFEYFSETQRNKGNFPGRFSGRQFSNSRSEMNVSTLELGDSALYLCASSGGLSGETQYFGPGTRLLVL.